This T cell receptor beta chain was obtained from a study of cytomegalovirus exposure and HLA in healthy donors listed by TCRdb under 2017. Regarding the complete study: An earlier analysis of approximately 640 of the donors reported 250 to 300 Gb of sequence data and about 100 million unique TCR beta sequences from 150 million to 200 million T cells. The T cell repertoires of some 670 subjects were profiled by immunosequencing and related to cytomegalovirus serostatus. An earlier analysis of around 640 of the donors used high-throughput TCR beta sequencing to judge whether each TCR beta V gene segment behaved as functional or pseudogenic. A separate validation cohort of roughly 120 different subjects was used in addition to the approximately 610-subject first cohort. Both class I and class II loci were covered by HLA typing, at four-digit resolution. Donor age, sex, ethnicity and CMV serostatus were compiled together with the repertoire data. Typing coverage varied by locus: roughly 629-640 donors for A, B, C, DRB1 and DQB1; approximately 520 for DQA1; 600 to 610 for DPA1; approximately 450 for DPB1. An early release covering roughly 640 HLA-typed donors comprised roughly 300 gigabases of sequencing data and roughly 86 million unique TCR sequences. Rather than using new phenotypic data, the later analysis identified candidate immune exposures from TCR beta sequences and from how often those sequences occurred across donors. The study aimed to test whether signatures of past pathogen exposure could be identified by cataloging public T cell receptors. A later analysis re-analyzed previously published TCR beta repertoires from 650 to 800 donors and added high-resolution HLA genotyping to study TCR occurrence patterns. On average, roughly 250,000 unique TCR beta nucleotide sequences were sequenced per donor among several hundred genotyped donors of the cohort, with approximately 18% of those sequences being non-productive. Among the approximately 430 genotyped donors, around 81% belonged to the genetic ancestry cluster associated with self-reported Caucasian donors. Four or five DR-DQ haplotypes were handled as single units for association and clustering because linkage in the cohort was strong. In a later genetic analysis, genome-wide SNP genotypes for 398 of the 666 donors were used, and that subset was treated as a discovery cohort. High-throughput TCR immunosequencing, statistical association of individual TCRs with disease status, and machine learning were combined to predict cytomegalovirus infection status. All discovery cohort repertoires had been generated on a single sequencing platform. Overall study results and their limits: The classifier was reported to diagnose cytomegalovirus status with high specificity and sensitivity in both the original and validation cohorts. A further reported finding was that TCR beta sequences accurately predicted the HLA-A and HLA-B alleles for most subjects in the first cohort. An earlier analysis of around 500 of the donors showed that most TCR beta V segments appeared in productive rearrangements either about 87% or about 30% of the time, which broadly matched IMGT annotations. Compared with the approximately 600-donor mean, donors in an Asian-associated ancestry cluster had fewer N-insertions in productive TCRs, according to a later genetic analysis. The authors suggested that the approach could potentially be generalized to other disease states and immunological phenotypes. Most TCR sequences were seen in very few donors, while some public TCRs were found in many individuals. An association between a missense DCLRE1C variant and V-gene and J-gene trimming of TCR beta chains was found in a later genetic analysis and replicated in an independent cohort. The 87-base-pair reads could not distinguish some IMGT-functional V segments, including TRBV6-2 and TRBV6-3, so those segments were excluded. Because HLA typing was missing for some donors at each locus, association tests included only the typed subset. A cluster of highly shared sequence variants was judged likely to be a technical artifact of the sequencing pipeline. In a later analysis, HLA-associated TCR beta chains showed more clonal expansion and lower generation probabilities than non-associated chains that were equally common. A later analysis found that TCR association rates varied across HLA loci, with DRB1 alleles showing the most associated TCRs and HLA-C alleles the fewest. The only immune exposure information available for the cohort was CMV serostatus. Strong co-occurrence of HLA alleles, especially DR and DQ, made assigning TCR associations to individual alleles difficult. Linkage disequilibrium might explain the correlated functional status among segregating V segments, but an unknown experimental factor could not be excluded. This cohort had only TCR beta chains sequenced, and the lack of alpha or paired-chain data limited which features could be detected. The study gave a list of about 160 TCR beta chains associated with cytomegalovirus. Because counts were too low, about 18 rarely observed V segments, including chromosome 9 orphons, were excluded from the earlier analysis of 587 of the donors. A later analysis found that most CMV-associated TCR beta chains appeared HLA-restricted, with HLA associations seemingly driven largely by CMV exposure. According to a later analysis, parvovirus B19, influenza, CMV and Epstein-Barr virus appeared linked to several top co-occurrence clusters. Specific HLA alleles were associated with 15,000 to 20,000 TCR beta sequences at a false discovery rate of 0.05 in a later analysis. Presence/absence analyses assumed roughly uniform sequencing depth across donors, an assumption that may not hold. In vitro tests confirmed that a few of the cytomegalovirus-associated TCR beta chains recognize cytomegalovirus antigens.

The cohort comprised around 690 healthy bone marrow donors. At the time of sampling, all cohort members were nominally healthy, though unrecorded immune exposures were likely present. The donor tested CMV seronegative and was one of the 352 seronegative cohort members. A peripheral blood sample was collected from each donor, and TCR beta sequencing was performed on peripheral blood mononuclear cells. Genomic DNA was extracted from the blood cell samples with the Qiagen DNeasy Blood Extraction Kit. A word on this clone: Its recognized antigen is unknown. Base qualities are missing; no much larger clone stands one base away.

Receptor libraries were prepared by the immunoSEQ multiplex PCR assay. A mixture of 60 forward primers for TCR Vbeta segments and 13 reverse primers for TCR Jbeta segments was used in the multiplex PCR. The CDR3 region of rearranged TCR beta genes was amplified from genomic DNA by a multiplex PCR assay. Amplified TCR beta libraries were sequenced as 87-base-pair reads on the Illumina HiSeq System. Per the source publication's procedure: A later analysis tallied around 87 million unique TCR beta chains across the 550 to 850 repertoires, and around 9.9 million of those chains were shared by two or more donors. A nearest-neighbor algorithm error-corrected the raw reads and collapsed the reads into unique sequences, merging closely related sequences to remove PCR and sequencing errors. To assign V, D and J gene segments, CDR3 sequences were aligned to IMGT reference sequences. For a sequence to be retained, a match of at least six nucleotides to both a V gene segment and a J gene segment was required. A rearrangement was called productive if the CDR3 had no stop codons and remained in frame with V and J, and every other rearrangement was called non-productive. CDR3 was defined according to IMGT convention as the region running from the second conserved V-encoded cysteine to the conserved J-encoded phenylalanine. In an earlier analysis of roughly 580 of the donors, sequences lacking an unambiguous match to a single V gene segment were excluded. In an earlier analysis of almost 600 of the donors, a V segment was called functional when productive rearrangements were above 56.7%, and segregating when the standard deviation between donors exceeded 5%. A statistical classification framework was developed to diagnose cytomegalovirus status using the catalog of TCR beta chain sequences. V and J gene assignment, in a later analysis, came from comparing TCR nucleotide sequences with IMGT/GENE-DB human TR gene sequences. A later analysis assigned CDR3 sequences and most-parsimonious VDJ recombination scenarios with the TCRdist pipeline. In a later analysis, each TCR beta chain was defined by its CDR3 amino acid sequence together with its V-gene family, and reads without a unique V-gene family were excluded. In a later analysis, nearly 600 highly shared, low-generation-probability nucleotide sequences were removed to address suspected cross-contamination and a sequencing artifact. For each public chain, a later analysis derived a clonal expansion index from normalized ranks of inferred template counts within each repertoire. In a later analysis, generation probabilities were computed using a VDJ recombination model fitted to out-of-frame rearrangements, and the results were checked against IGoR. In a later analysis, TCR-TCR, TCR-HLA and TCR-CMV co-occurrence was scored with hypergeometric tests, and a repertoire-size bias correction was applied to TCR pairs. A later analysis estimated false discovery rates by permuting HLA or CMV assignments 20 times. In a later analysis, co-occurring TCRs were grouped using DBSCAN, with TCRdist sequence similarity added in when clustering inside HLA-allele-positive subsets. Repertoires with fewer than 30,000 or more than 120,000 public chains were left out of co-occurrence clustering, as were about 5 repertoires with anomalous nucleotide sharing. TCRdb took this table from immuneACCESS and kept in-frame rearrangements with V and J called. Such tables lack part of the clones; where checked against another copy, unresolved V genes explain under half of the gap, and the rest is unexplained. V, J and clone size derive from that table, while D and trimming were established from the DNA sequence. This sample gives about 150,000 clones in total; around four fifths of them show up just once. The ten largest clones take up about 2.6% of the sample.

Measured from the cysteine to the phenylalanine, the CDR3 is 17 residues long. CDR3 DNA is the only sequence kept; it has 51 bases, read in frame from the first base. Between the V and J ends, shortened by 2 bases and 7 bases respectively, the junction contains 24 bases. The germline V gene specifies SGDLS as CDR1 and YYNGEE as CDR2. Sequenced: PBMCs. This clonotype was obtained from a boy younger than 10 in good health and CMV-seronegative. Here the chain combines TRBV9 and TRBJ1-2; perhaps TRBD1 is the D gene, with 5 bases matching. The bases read TGTGCCAGCAGCGTGCACATTGGAACAGGAGCTGCTATTGGCTACACCTTC. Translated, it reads CASSVHIGTGAAIGYTF.